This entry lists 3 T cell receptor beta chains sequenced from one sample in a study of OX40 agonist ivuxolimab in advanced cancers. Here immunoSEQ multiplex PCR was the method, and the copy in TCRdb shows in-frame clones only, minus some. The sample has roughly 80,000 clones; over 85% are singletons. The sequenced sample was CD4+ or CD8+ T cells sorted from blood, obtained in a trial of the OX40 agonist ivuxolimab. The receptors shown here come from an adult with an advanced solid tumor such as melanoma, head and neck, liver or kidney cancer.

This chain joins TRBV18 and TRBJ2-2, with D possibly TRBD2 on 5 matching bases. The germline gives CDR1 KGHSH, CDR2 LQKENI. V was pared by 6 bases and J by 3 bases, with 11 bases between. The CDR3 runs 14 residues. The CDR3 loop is CASSTGKDTGELFF. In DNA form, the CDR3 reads TGTGCCAGCTCTACCGGGAAGGACACCGGGGAGCTGTTTTTT.

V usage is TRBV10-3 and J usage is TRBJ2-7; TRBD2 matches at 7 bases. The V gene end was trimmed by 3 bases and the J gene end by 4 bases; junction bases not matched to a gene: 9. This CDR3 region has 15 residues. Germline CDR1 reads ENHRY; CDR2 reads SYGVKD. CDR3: CAISDTGTNNYEQYF. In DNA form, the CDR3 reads TGTGCCATCAGTGATACCGGGACTAATAATTACGAGCAGTACTTC.

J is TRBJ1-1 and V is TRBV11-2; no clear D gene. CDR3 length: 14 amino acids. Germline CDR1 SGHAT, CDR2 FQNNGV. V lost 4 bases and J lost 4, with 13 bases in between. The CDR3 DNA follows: TGTGCCAGCAGCTCCCCGACTGGAGGCACTGAAGCTTTCTTT. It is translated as CASSSPTGGTEAFF.